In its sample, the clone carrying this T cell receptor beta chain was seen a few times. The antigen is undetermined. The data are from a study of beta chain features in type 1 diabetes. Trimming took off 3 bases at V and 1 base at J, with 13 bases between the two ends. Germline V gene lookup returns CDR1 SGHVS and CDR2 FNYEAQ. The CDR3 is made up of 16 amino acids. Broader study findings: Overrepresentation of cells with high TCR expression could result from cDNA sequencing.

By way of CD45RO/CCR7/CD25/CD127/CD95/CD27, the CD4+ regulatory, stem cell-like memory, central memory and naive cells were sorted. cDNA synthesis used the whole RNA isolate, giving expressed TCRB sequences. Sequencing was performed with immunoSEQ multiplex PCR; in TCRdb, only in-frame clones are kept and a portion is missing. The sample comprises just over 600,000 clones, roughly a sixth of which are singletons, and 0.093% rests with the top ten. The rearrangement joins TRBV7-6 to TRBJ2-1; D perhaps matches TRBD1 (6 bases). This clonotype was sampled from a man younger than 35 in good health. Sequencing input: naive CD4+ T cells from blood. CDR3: CASSLVGAKSYNEQFF. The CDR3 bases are TGTGCCAGCAGCTTGGTGGGGGCAAAGTCCTACAATGAGCAGTTCTTC.